These 20 T cell receptor beta chains were all obtained from the same sample, sequenced in a study of low-dose radiotherapy and immunotherapy resistance in tumors. Primers targeting TRAV and TRBV primed first-strand cDNA, covering alpha and beta chains. Amplification of TCRs used a constant-region primer and V-primer adapter for about 20 PCR cycles. TCRdb re-analysed the reads in MiXCR, keeping a single row per CDR3 protein. This sample carries about 12,000 distinct CDR3 sequences, 76% of them seen once, and the ten largest clones take about 3.5%. The receptors come from a human donor with advanced metastatic prostate, ovarian, gallbladder or colorectal cancer (not recorded which). This table probably holds off-target reads from a library built for another chain.

A single count supports this clonotype. The gene calls are TRBV14 and TRBJ2-3, with TRBD2 matching over 9 bases. Germline values: CDR1 SGHDN, CDR2 FVKESK. Losses at the gene ends were 4 bases for V and 8 bases for J; bases not matched to a gene: 19. The CDR3 runs to 18 residues. This CDR3 is CASSLGGLAGTGSPTQYF. Here the CDR3 DNA reads TGTGCCAGCAGCCTCGGGGGGCTAGCGGGAACGGGAAGCCCTACGCAGTATTTT.

This chain joins TRBV4-3 and TRBJ2-1; D unresolved. The CDR3 contains 16 residues. The V end lost 0 bases, the J end lost 0 bases, and 9 bases lay between the germline ends. From germline, CDR1 is LGHNA and CDR2 YSLEER. CDR3 region: CASSQEVQNSYNEQFF. CDR3 bases: TGCGCCAGCAGCCAAGAGGTCCAGAACTCCTACAATGAGCAGTTCTTC.

The chain combines TRBV24-1 with TRBJ2-1, with 14 positions matching TRBD2. This CDR3 contains 18 residues. J lost 0 bases, V lost 9 bases, and 9 bases had no gene match. In germline, CDR1 is KGHDR, CDR2 SFDVKD. CDR3 bases: TGTGCCACCGCCGAGACTAGCGGGAGGGGAAGCTCCTACAATGAGCAGTTCTTC. Translating it yields CATAETSGRGSSYNEQFF.

The J gene is TRBJ2-1, the V gene TRBV9; D is undetermined. The CDR3 length is 13 residues. V gave up 6 bases and J gave up 6 bases, with 13 bases separating them. Germline V gene lookup returns CDR1 SGDLS and CDR2 YYNGEE. CDR3 coding DNA: TGTGCCAGCACAACCTCACCGGGCAATGAGCAGTTCTTC. Translated, it gives CASTTSPGNEQFF.

The sample holds one count of this clonotype. This chain connects TRBV21-1 to TRBJ2-1; the table's TRBD1 call for D was not verified on the DNA. TRBV21-1 is tagged as a pseudogene. The CDR3 is made up of 13 amino acids. The CDR3 loop is CASSSRQDNEQFF. The CDR3 DNA sequence: TGTGCCAGCAGCTCCCGACAGGACAATGAGCAGTTCTTC.

CDR3 sequence reads: CASSGYRAQDNEQFF. In DNA, the CDR3 is TGTGCCAGCAGTGGGTACAGGGCCCAAGACAATGAGCAGTTCTTC. The J gene is TRBJ2-1, the V gene TRBV28, with D perhaps matching TRBD1 (6 bases). CDR3 length equals 15 residues. V was trimmed by 5 bases and J by 5 bases, leaving 16 bases between them. Germline V gives CDR1 MDHEN, CDR2 SYDVKM.

The rearrangement joins TRBV9 to TRBJ2-1; maybe TRBD2 (5 bases). V lost 0 bases and J lost 0, with 7 bases in between. The CDR3 has 15 residues. Germline values: CDR1 SGDLS, CDR2 YYNGEE. CDR3 nucleotides: TGTGCCAGCAGCGTAGACGGGGTCTCCTACAATGAGCAGTTCTTC. This sequence encodes CASSVDGVSYNEQFF.

A few counts support this clonotype. This rearrangement joins TRBV6-1 to TRBJ1-1; D gene ambiguous. Looked up from germline, CDR1 is MNHNS and CDR2 is SASEGT. Trimming removed 2 bases from V and 0 bases from J, with 7 bases in between. The CDR3 is 14 amino acids. In DNA, the CDR3 is TGTGCCAGCAGTGAACCCTACATGAACACTGAAGCTTTCTTT. As protein: CASSEPYMNTEAFF.

The rearrangement links TRBV24-1 to TRBJ2-3, with TRBD2 as a possible D gene (5 bases). Looked up from germline, CDR1 is KGHDR and CDR2 is SFDVKD. The CDR3 is 16 residues long. Trimming removed 3 bases from V and 3 bases from J, with 15 bases in between. CDR3 residues: CATSDTRETTTDTQYF. The CDR3, as DNA: TGTGCCACCAGTGATACTAGGGAAACAACGACAGATACGCAGTATTTT.

This chain joins TRBV18 and TRBJ1-4, with a tentative D call TRBD1 (5 bases). CDR3 length: 13 residues. CDR1 and CDR2 (germline): KGHSH, LQKENI. With 0 bases removed from V and 7 bases from J, the gap between germline ends came to 6 bases. CDR3: CASSPPGTEKLFF. The CDR3 nucleotides read TGTGCCAGCTCACCACCGGGGACTGAAAAACTGTTTTTT. Based on the CDR3 plus reference TRBV18 and TRBJ1-4, the full variable domain is NAGVMQNPRHLVRRRGQEARLRCSPMKGHSHVYWYRQLPEEGLKFMVYLQKENIIDESGMPKERFSAEFPKEGPSILRIQQVVRGDSAAYFCASSPPGTEKLFFGSGTQLSVL.

This rearrangement joins TRBV5-1 to TRBJ2-7, with TRBD1 identical over 9 bases. Germline CDR1 is SGHRS and CDR2 is YFSETQ. Unmatched junction bases numbered 5, after V lost 5 bases and J lost 2 bases. The CDR3 is 14 residues long. CDR3 sequence reads: CASRGGTGPYEQYF. CDR3 coding DNA: TGCGCCAGCAGGGGGGGGACAGGGCCCTACGAGCAGTACTTC.

The rearrangement uses TRBV4-1 and TRBJ2-3; possible D gene TRBD1, 6 bases. The V and J ends lost 4 bases and 6 bases respectively, with 14 bases between them. From germline, CDR1 is MGHRA and CDR2 YSYEKL. The CDR3 has 14 amino acids. As DNA, the CDR3 is TGCGCCAGCAGCCCCTACAGGGTGGCGGATACGCAGTATTTT. Translated: CASSPYRVADTQYF.

V gene TRBV4-2 combines with J gene TRBJ2-7; 7 positions match TRBD2. CDR1 and CDR2 (germline): LGHNA, YNFKEQ. The CDR3 contains 19 residues. The V and J ends lost 0 bases and 3 bases, in that order; junction bases with no gene match: 17. CDR3 bases: TGTGCCAGCAGCCAAGATATCCCATCCAGCGGGGAGCAAGGCTACGAGCAGTACTTC. Its translation: CASSQDIPSSGEQGYEQYF.

The DNA of the CDR3 is TGTGCCAGCTGTATCAGGCGGTATGAAGCTTTCTTT. Translated, it gives CASCIRRYEAFF. This chain connects TRBV26 to TRBJ1-1. TRBV26 represents a pseudogene. This CDR3 spans 12 amino acids.

This clonotype was counted only a few times. The chain is built from TRBV5-1 and TRBJ2-2; the D gene is possibly TRBD1 (6 bases). The CDR3 has 15 residues. Per germline, CDR1 SGHRS and CDR2 YFSETQ. Trimming pared 4 bases from V and 0 bases from J, leaving 10 bases between. The chain's CDR3 is CASSPGQTNTGELFF. The CDR3 nucleotides are TGCGCCAGCAGCCCCGGACAGACGAACACCGGGGAGCTGTTTTTT.

The chain has TRBV6-2 or TRBV6-3 and TRBJ2-3; TRBD2 agrees at 9 bases. The CDR3 totals 18 residues. Germline lookup yields CDR1 MNHEY and CDR2 SVGEGT. V shed 6 bases and J 3 bases; nucleotides not matched to a gene: 16. For the CDR3, the DNA is TGTGCCAGCAGCCCCCTGTGGCTAGCGGGACCAGGGACAGATACGCAGTATTTT. This gives the protein CASSPLWLAGPGTDTQYF.

The chain joins TRBV5-1 to TRBJ2-5; no clear D gene. The CDR3 has 12 amino acids. Germline-derived CDR1 and CDR2 are SGHRS and YFSETQ. The ends were cut back, 4 bases at V and 0 bases at J, with 4 bases in the middle. CDR3 sequence (DNA): TGCGCCAGCAGCACGTACCAAGAGACCCAGTACTTC. Protein: CASSTYQETQYF.

V usage is TRBV5-1 and J usage is TRBJ1-1; 10 bases are a match to TRBD1. The CDR3 loop spans 13 amino acids. The trim removed 4 bases at V and 6 bases at J, leaving 3 bases unmatched. Germline-derived CDR1 and CDR2 are SGHRS and YFSETQ. This CDR3 is CASSVGQGAEAFF. CDR3 nucleotide sequence: TGCGCCAGCAGCGTCGGACAGGGGGCTGAAGCTTTCTTT.

The chain joins TRBV2 to TRBJ2-7; 9 bases fit TRBD1. J gave up 1 base and V 7 bases, and 8 bases lay outside the gene matches. Per the germline V gene, CDR1 is SNHLY and CDR2 is FYNNEI. This CDR3 is 15 amino acids long. The CDR3 is CASMNFGQGSYEQYF. In DNA, the CDR3 is TGTGCCAGCATGAATTTCGGACAGGGGTCCTACGAGCAGTACTTC.

V usage is TRBV7-3 and J usage is TRBJ2-2, with a tentative D call TRBD2 (5 bases). This CDR3 comprises 14 residues. Germline V gene lookup returns CDR1 SGHTA and CDR2 FQGTGA. V was cut by 3 bases and J by 5 bases, with 10 bases left in between. CDR3 coding DNA: TGTGCCAGCAGCTTCCGAGGGTCTACCGGGGAGCTGTTTTTT. Amino acids: CASSFRGSTGELFF.